The subject of this entry is one T cell receptor (beta chain). This entry belongs to a study of blood T cell repertoires in COVID-19. V lost 6 bases and J lost 9, with 9 bases in between. The CDR3 is 11 amino acids. Germline V gene sequence: CDR1 SNHLY, CDR2 FYNNEI. Clones were read by immunoSEQ multiplex PCR, and TCRdb kept only the in-frame ones, dropping some. The sample has over 20,000 clones, almost 90% seen once. Source material: peripheral blood. The chain combines TRBV2 with TRBJ2-1; D might be TRBD1 (5 bases). The TCR was taken from a man aged 65-85 years with acute or convalescent COVID-19. The CDR3 protein is CASRVTGEQFF. CDR3 DNA: TGTGCCAGCAGGGTTACAGGTGAGCAGTTCTTC.